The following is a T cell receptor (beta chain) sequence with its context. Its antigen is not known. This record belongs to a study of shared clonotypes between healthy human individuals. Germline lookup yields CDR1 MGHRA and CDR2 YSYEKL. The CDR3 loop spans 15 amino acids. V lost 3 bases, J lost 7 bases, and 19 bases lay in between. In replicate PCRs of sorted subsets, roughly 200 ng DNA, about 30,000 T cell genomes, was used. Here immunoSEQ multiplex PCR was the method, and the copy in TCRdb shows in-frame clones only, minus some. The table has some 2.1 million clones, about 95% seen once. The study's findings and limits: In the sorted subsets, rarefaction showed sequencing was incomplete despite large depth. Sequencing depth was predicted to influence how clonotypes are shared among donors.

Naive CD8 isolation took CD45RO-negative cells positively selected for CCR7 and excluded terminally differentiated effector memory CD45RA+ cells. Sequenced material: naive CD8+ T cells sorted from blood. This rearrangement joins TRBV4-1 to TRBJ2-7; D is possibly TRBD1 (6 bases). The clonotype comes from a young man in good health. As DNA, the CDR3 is TGCGCCAGCAGCCAGGCCCCCGGACAGTCGGGTGAGCAGTACTTC. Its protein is CASSQAPGQSGEQYF.